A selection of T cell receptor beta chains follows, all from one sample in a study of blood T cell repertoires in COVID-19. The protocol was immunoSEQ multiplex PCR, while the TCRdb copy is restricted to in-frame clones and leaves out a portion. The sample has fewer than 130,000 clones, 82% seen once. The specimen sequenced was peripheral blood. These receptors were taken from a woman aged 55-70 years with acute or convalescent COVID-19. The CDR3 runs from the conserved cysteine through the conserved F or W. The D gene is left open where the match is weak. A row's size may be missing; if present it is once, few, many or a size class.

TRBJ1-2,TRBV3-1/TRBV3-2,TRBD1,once,TGTGCCAGCAGCCCGGGCCGCCGGGACAGTATTCTCTATGGCTACACCTTC,CASSPGRRDSILYGYTF
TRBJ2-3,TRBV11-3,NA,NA,TGTGCCAGCAGCTTAGACTTTCCAGATACGCAGTATTTT,CASSLDFPDTQYF
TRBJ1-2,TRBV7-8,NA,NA,TGTGCCAGCAGCTCGCGGGAGGGATCATATGGCTACACCTTC,CASSSREGSYGYTF
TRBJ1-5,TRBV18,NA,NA,TGTGCCAGCTCCCCGCCCTCGGGTCAGCCCCAGCATTTT,CASSPPSGQPQHF
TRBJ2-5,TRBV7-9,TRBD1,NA,TGTGCCAGCAGCTTGCCGGAAGGGGGCACTTCCGAGACCCAGTACTTC,CASSLPEGGTSETQYF
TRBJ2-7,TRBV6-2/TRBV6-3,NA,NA,TGTGCCAGCAGTAGTTTTAGGAGCTCCTACGAGCAGTACTTC,CASSSFRSSYEQYF
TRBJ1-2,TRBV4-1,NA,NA,TGCGCCAGCAGCCAAGAAGGCAGGTTGGATGGCTACACCTTC,CASSQEGRLDGYTF
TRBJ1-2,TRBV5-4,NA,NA,TGTGCCAGCAGCTCAGCAGGGTATGATGGCTACACCTTC,CASSSAGYDGYTF
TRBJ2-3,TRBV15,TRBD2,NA,TGTGCCACCAGTGTGAGCGGGGGTCGCACAGATACGCAGTATTTT,CATSVSGGRTDTQYF
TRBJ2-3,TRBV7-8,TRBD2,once,TGTGCCAGCAGCCTCCAAGCGGGGGGCACAGATACGCAGTATTTT,CASSLQAGGTDTQYF
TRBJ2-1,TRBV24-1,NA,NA,TGTGCCACCAAAAGCGGTGGAAATAGTTACAATGAGCAGTTCTTC,CATKSGGNSYNEQFF
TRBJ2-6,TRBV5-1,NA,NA,TGCGCCAGCAGTTCCGCAGAAAGCTCTGGGGCCAACGTCCTGACTTTC,CASSSAESSGANVLTF
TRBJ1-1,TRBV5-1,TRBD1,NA,TGCGCCAGCAGCTTTAGGACAGGGAACACTGAAGCTTTCTTT,CASSFRTGNTEAFF
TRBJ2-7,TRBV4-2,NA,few,TGTGCCAGCAGCCAAGACCCAGCGGACGAGCAGTACTTC,CASSQDPADEQYF
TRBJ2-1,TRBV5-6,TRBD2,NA,TGTGCCAGCAGCTCTGGGACTAGCGGGGGCGGCTCCTACAATGAGCAGTTCTTC,CASSSGTSGGGSYNEQFF
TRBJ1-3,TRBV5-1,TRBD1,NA,TGCGCCAGCAGCTTGTTGACAGGGTCTGGAAACACCATATATTTT,CASSLLTGSGNTIYF
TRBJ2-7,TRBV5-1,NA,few,TGCGCCAGCAGCCGATCGGACAGCTCCTACGAGCAGTACTTC,CASSRSDSSYEQYF
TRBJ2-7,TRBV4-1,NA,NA,TGCGCCAGCAGCCGCTCCTTGCCAGGGTGGGAGCAGTACTTC,CASSRSLPGWEQYF